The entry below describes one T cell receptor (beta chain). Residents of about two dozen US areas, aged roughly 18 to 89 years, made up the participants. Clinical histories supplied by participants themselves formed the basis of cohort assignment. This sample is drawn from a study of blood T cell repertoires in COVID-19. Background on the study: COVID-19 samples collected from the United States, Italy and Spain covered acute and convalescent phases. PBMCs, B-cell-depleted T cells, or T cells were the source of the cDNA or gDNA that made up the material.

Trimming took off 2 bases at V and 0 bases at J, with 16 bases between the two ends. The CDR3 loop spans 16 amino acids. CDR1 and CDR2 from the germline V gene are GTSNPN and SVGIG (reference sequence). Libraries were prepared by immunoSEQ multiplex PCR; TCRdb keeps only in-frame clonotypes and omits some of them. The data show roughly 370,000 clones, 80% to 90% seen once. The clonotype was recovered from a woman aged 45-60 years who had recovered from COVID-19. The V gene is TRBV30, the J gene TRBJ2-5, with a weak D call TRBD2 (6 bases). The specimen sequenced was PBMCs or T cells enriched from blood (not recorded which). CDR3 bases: TGTGCCTGGAGTCTCGGAGCGGGTGGCTACCAAGAGACCCAGTACTTC. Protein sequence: CAWSLGAGGYQETQYF.